The 4 T cell receptor beta chains given below trace back to one sample, sequenced in a study of shared clonotypes between healthy human individuals. Measured with immunoSEQ multiplex PCR; TCRdb has only the in-frame clones, and not every one. Of 1.5 million to 2.5 million clones detected, over 85% appear once; the ten largest clones hold 1.2%. CD8 cells classed as naive were CD45RO-negative and positively selected for CCR7, excluding terminally differentiated effector memory CD45RA+ cells. The sequencing input was naive CD8+ T cells sorted from blood. These receptors were obtained from a man younger than 35 in good health.

The V call is TRBV4-3, the J call TRBJ2-7, with 9 positions matching TRBD2. This CDR3 has 15 amino acids. Germline-derived CDR1 and CDR2 are LGHNA and YSLEER. After removal of 0 bases from V and 6 bases from J, the junction contained 6 bases not matched to a gene. CDR3: CASSQDLLAGGEQYF. CDR3 sequence (DNA): TGCGCCAGCAGCCAAGATTTACTAGCGGGCGGCGAGCAGTACTTC.

The genes are TRBV7-2 and TRBJ2-7, with D unresolved. The CDR3 length is 13 residues. Trimming removed 5 bases at V and 6 bases at J, with 14 bases between. The V gene's germline CDR1 is SGHTA and CDR2 FQGNSA. CDR3 sequence: CASSILPLLEQYF. The CDR3 nucleotides read TGTGCCAGCAGCATCCTTCCCCTCCTCGAGCAGTACTTC.

J is TRBJ2-7 and V is TRBV6-5; maybe TRBD2 (6 bases). V was pared by 8 bases and J by 7 bases, with 15 bases between. The CDR3 covers 12 residues. From germline, CDR1 is MNHEY and CDR2 SVGAGI. The CDR3 loop reads CASGDLDGEQYF. The CDR3 DNA reads TGTGCCAGCGGGGACTTAGATGGGGAGCAGTACTTC.

The chain carries TRBV5-6 and TRBJ2-5; 8 positions agree with TRBD2. The V gene's germline CDR1 is SGHDT and CDR2 YYEEEE. The J segment lost 5 bases and the V segment lost 3 bases, leaving 15 bases of the junction unmatched. The CDR3 is made up of 17 amino acids. The CDR3: CASSSYSGRGSGETQYF. The CDR3 DNA follows: TGTGCCAGCAGCTCGTACAGCGGGAGAGGAAGTGGGGAGACCCAGTACTTC. Complete variable domain (other parts from reference TRBV5-6 and TRBJ2-5): DAGVTQSPTHLIKTRGQQVTLRCSPKSGHDTVSWYQQALGQGPQFIFQYYEEEERQRGNFPDRFSGHQFPNYSSELNVNALLLGDSALYLCASSSYSGRGSGETQYFGPGTRLLVL.